This T cell receptor (beta chain) is drawn from a study of CD8+CD57+ T cells in acquired aplastic anemia. From germline, CDR1 is ENHRY and CDR2 SYGVKD. The CDR3 length is 12 residues, termini included. TCR beta VDJ combinations and CDR3 sequences were profiled from genomic DNA. Via MiXCR, TCRdb re-called the reads, giving one row per CDR3 protein. The repertoire has about 270,000 distinct CDR3 sequences, 55% to 65% of them found once; the top ten carry less than 10%. With respect to this clonotype: This likely comes from a read error, as the CDR3 has no conserved phenylalanine or tryptophan at its end. The DNA is left out, because the CDR3 cannot be placed on it with certainty; the CDR3 is given as TCRdb lists it.

The receptor comes from a human donor with severe aplastic anemia or a healthy control (not recorded which). The V call is TRBV10-3, the J call TRBJ2-3; the D call in the table, TRBD1, was not verified against the DNA. Sample: sorted CD4+, CD8+, or CD8+CD57+ T cells (not recorded which) from PBMCs. This CDR3 is CAISEGGTGEDY.